The 25 T cell receptor beta chains listed next were all sequenced from one sample in a study of T-cell memory formation after mild COVID-19. TCRdb re-derived calls from the 5' RACE reads in MiXCR, one entry per CDR3 protein. This repertoire shows around 450,000 distinct CDR3 sequences, 20% to 25% found once; its top ten account for 8.5% to 9%. Sequencing used PBMCs or a T cell subset sorted from them (not recorded which). These receptors were collected from an adult woman who had mild COVID-19 (a few samples of this study predate the infection). Cell type and time point are not known.

A few counts support this clonotype. This chain joins TRBV14 and TRBJ2-5, with 7 bases matching TRBD1. CDR3 length: 16 residues. Germline loops: CDR1 SGHDN, CDR2 FVKESK. V lost 3 bases, J lost 4 bases, and 11 bases stayed unmatched. The CDR3 reads CASSQVYRTGRETQYF. CDR3 nucleotides: TGTGCCAGCAGCCAGGTGTACAGGACAGGTCGAGAGACCCAGTACTTC.

The gene calls are TRBV24-1 and TRBJ2-1; 9 bases fit TRBD1. V lost 6 bases, J lost 8 bases, and 10 bases stayed unmatched. This CDR3 has 15 amino acids. CDR1 KGHDR and CDR2 SFDVKD come from the germline V gene. CDR3 coding DNA: TGTGCCACCAGTTTGGGACAGGGTTTTATCCATGAGCAGTTCTTC. Protein: CATSLGQGFIHEQFF.

CDR3 nucleotide sequence: TGTGCCAGCAGTGTCGGGACTATCCCATACAATGAGCAGTTCTTC. It specifies CASSVGTIPYNEQFF. The rearrangement joins TRBV27 to TRBJ2-1, with 7 bases that match TRBD2. Germline trimming cut 5 bases from V and 4 bases from J; bases unmatched to any gene: 8. The germline V gene encodes CDR1 MNHEY and CDR2 SMNVEV (reference sequence). The CDR3 extends over 15 amino acids.

The V call is TRBV20-1, the J call TRBJ2-7, with D possibly being TRBD1 (5 bases). This CDR3 region has 11 residues. The V gene lost 4 bases and the J gene lost 5 bases, with 9 bases spanning the gap. The germline CDR1 and CDR2 sequences are DFQATT and SNEGSKA (reference sequence). In DNA, the CDR3 is TGCAGTGCTAACCAGGGTCACGAGCAGTACTTC. Its translation: CSANQGHEQYF.

The chain carries TRBV24-1 and TRBJ1-5, with 8 bases aligning to TRBD1. This CDR3 region has 13 residues. Germline CDR1 is KGHDR and CDR2 is SFDVKD. The V gene end was trimmed by 6 bases and the J gene end by 4 bases; junction bases not matched to a gene: 1. The CDR3 protein is CATSRTGNQPQHF. CDR3 sequence (DNA): TGTGCCACCAGTCGGACAGGGAATCAGCCCCAGCATTTT.

This clonotype was observed a handful of times. The chain recombines TRBV7-6 with TRBJ2-3, with D perhaps being TRBD1 or TRBD2 (5 bases each). The V end was cut by 7 bases, the J end by 2 bases, with 16 bases between. Germline lookup yields CDR1 SGHVS and CDR2 FNYEAQ. CDR3 length equals 15 residues. CDR3 in amino acids: CASITGTDPTDTQYF. CDR3 nucleotides: TGTGCCAGCATCACCGGGACGGACCCCACAGATACGCAGTATTTT.

The gene calls are TRBV5-1 and TRBJ1-1; D unresolved. The V and J ends lost 6 bases and 3 bases respectively, with 12 bases between them. The CDR3 has 13 residues. Germline V gene sequence: CDR1 SGHRS, CDR2 YFSETQ. Here the CDR3 reads CASTFGNYTEAFF. DNA for the CDR3: TGCGCCAGCACCTTCGGGAACTACACTGAAGCTTTCTTT.

This clonotype appeared once. V gene TRBV20-1 combines with J gene TRBJ1-2, with D possibly matching TRBD1 (5 bases). CDR1 DFQATT and CDR2 SNEGSKA come from the germline V gene (reference sequence). The CDR3 extends over 14 amino acids. The V gene lost 1 base and the J gene lost 0 bases, with 9 bases spanning the gap. The CDR3 loop reads CSARGRDSNYGYTF. The CDR3 DNA is TGCAGTGCTAGAGGCCGGGACTCTAACTATGGCTACACCTTC.

This clonotype occurred many times. The rearrangement joins TRBV7-6 to TRBJ2-3; no firm D call. V was cut by 5 bases and J by 2 bases, with 5 bases left in between. Per germline, CDR1 SGHVS and CDR2 FNYEAQ. The CDR3 contains 12 residues. The CDR3 loop is CASSDLTDTQYF. CDR3 DNA: TGTGCCAGCAGCGACCTCACAGATACGCAGTATTTT.

This sequence joins TRBV27 and TRBJ1-2, with a weak D call TRBD1 (5 bases). CDR1 MNHEY and CDR2 SMNVEV come from the germline V gene (reference sequence). The CDR3 loop spans 12 amino acids. V was cut by 6 bases and J by 1 base, with 6 bases left in between. The DNA for the CDR3 is TGTGCCAGCAGCAGGGTTAACTATGGCTACACCTTC. The encoded protein is CASSRVNYGYTF.

In its sample, this clonotype was seen once. The J gene is TRBJ2-7, the V gene TRBV4-3, with 9 positions matching TRBD2. The CDR3 has 15 amino acids. Germline V gives CDR1 LGHNA, CDR2 YSLEER. The junction had 3 bases not matched to a gene; V was cut back by 1 base and J by 2 bases. The CDR3 sequence is CASSQVLAGPYEQYF. As DNA, the CDR3 is TGCGCCAGCAGCCAAGTTCTAGCGGGGCCCTACGAGCAGTACTTC.

This chain uses TRBV24-1 with TRBJ2-2, with unresolved D. The V end was cut by 3 bases, the J end by 6 bases, with 7 bases between. CDR3 length: 13 residues. The V gene's germline CDR1 is KGHDR and CDR2 SFDVKD. The CDR3 loop reads CATSDREAGELFF. In DNA, the CDR3 is TGTGCCACCAGTGATAGGGAAGCCGGGGAGCTGTTTTTT.

There are a few counts of this clonotype. The chain couples TRBV7-8 to TRBJ2-1, with D perhaps matching TRBD2 (5 bases). The V end lost 2 bases, the J end lost 9 bases, and 17 bases lay between the germline ends. The CDR3 is 15 residues long. Germline-derived CDR1 and CDR2 are SGHVS and FQNEAQ. The CDR3 DNA reads as TGTGCCAGCAGCTTACAGTCCGGGAATAGAGGTGAGCAGTTCTTC. Protein product: CASSLQSGNRGEQFF.

This clonotype was found a few times. CDR3: CSASRDTPGEQYF. CDR3 coding DNA: TGCAGTGCTAGTAGGGACACCCCCGGAGAGCAGTACTTC. This chain uses TRBV20-1 with TRBJ2-7, with D tentatively TRBD1 (6 bases). Trimming removed 3 bases from V and 7 bases from J, with 16 bases in between. Per the germline V gene, CDR1 is DFQATT and CDR2 is SNEGSKA (reference sequence). This CDR3 spans 13 amino acids.

This clonotype has more than one count but fewer than ten. The rearrangement uses TRBV12-3 or TRBV12-4 and TRBJ1-3; D unresolved. The CDR3 is 15 amino acids. With 3 bases removed from V and 0 bases from J, the gap between germline ends came to 9 bases. The CDR3 nucleotides read TGTGCCAGCAGTTTCCCAGGCAGCTCTGGAAACACCATATATTTT. This codes for CASSFPGSSGNTIYF.

This chain uses TRBV5-6 with TRBJ2-7; 12 positions agree with TRBD1. Unmatched junction bases numbered 11, after V lost 3 bases and J lost 4 bases. The CDR3 has 17 residues. Per germline, CDR1 SGHDT and CDR2 YYEEEE. The chain's CDR3 is CASSSYAGTGGFYEQYF. The CDR3 bases are TGTGCCAGCAGCTCCTACGCCGGGACAGGGGGCTTTTACGAGCAGTACTTC.

This sequence joins TRBV14 and TRBJ2-1; TRBD1 might be the D (5 bases). Germline V gene data show CDR1 as SGHDN and CDR2 as FVKESK. The CDR3 extends over 15 amino acids. Trimming stripped 1 base from V and 7 bases from J, with 14 bases between. CDR3 DNA sequence: TGTGCCAGCAGCCAAGGGCAGGGTCGCGGTAATGAGCAGTTCTTC. Translating it yields CASSQGQGRGNEQFF.

There are a few counts of this clonotype. The V and J genes are TRBV6-6 and TRBJ1-1; D gene ambiguous. The germline V and J ends were trimmed by 2 bases and 4 bases, with 14 bases remaining between them. Germline V gene sequence: CDR1 MNHNY, CDR2 SVGAGI (reference sequence). This CDR3 spans 15 amino acids. The CDR3 region has the DNA TGTGCCAGCAGTTACCGCCGGACGGATAGCACTGAAGCTTTCTTT. Amino acid sequence: CASSYRRTDSTEAFF.

This rearrangement joins TRBV10-3 to TRBJ2-1, with 10 bases fitting TRBD1. The V gene end was trimmed by 6 bases and the J gene end by 5 bases; junction bases not matched to a gene: 13. The germline V gene has CDR1 ENHRY and CDR2 SYGVKD. The length of the CDR3 is 17 residues. The chain's CDR3 is CAIRFGGTGASNNEQFF. DNA for the CDR3: TGTGCCATCAGGTTTGGCGGGACAGGGGCTAGTAACAATGAGCAGTTCTTC.

This clonotype came up a few times. V is TRBV6-1 and J is TRBJ2-7, with D possibly being TRBD2 (6 bases). Per the germline V gene, CDR1 is MNHNS and CDR2 is SASEGT. The CDR3 contains 14 residues. The V end lost 2 bases, the J end lost 2 bases, and 10 bases lay between the germline ends. The CDR3 is CASSERPGAYEQYF. The CDR3 coding sequence is TGTGCCAGCAGTGAAAGACCGGGGGCCTACGAGCAGTACTTC.

This chain links TRBV5-1 with TRBJ2-4; 9 nucleotides match TRBD1. The V segment lost 4 bases and the J segment 9 bases; nucleotides outside the gene matches: 14. The CDR3 sequence is 16 residues long. Germline-derived CDR1 and CDR2 are SGHRS and YFSETQ. CDR3 loop: CASSPGTGQQWGIQYF. In nucleotides, the CDR3 is TGCGCCAGCAGCCCCGGGACAGGGCAGCAATGGGGCATTCAGTACTTC.

The J gene is TRBJ2-7, the V gene TRBV4-1, with TRBD1 matching 9 bases. The CDR3 covers 16 residues. CDR1 MGHRA and CDR2 YSYEKL come from the germline V gene. With 3 bases clipped from V and 1 base from J, the junction kept 7 bases outside the gene matches. In nucleotides, the CDR3 is TGCGCCAGCAGCCAGGTCGGGACAGGGCCTTCCTACGAGCAGTACTTC. Its protein product is CASSQVGTGPSYEQYF.

The CDR3 nucleotides read TGTGCCACCAGCAGCCCCAAACTAGCGGGAGGGTACAATGAGCAGTTCTTC. Translating gives CATSSPKLAGGYNEQFF. The J gene is TRBJ2-1, the V gene TRBV15; 13 nucleotides agree with TRBD2. This CDR3 has 17 amino acids. The germline CDR1 and CDR2 sequences are LNHNV and YYDKDF (reference sequence). Unmatched junction bases numbered 6, after V lost 3 bases and J lost 4 bases. The full variable domain, its missing parts supplied by reference TRBV15 and TRBJ2-1, is DAMVIQNPRYQVTQFGKPVTLSCSQTLNHNVMYWYQQKSSQAPKLLFHYYDKDFNNEADTPDNFQSRRPNTSFCFLDIRSPGLGDTAMYLCATSSPKLAGGYNEQFFGPGTRLTVL.

The chain combines TRBV2 with TRBJ2-7; D is unresolved. V was shortened by 2 bases and J by 2 bases, with 13 bases between the two germline ends. CDR3 length: 15 residues. Germline V CDR1 and CDR2: SNHLY, FYNNEI. The CDR3 region has the DNA TGTGCCAGCAGTGAATTGCCCTTCAGAGCCTACGAGCAGTACTTC. Translating gives CASSELPFRAYEQYF.

This clonotype has just a few counts. This sequence joins TRBV5-6 and TRBJ2-7; no firm D call. V was cut by 1 base and J by 4 bases, with 27 bases left in between. The CDR3 contains 19 residues. Germline CDR1 is SGHDT and CDR2 is YYEEEE. The CDR3 sequence: CASSLYSDLLTAPGYEQYF. The CDR3 DNA follows: TGTGCCAGCAGCTTGTACTCCGACCTCCTGACGGCTCCCGGATACGAGCAGTACTTC. Combining the CDR3 with reference TRBV5-6 and TRBJ2-7 gives the whole variable domain DAGVTQSPTHLIKTRGQQVTLRCSPKSGHDTVSWYQQALGQGPQFIFQYYEEEERQRGNFPDRFSGHQFPNYSSELNVNALLLGDSALYLCASSLYSDLLTAPGYEQYFGPGTRLTVT.